Described below is a single TCR beta chain sequence and its context. This entry belongs to a study of blood T cell repertoires in COVID-19. About the study: COVID-19 samples collected from the United States, Italy and Spain covered acute and convalescent phases.

The CDR3 length is 12 residues. The germline V and J ends were trimmed by 1 base and 5 bases, with 6 bases remaining between them. Germline-derived CDR1 and CDR2 are GTSNPN and SVGIG (reference sequence). As originally analysed: Reference gene primer amplification gave estimated nucleated cell counts. Method: immunoSEQ multiplex PCR; TCRdb's copy keeps in-frame clones and lacks some. That table is the source of V, J and clone size, and D and trimming were worked out from the DNA. The sample lists some 150,000 clones, around 82% occurring once. The rearrangement links TRBV30 to TRBJ1-5; the D is unclear. This sequence originates from a woman aged 55-70 years with acute or convalescent COVID-19. Material for sequencing was peripheral blood. The chain's CDR3 is CAWSGLYQPQHF. The CDR3 DNA sequence: TGTGCCTGGAGTGGACTATATCAGCCCCAGCATTTT.